These 17 T cell receptor beta chains originate from one sample sequenced in a study of CD8 T cells in Susac syndrome. An input of roughly 0.5 to 1 ug of RNA was subjected to reverse transcription using random hexamers. TCRdb called the immunoSEQ multiplex PCR reads again in MiXCR, with one record for every CDR3 protein. The table has some 400,000 distinct CDR3 sequences, 85% to 90% seen once. Sequencing used CD8+ T cells from PBMCs. The receptors stem from a human donor with multiple sclerosis.

This chain joins TRBV19 and TRBJ1-4; D remains ambiguous. The V gene's germline CDR1 is LNHDA and CDR2 SQIVND (reference sequence). CDR3 length equals 15 residues. V lost 2 bases, J lost 8 bases, and 15 bases lay in between. The CDR3 DNA reads TGTGCCAGTAGTATACACCTCCCCTCGGGGGAAAAACTGTTTTTT. This codes for CASSIHLPSGEKLFF.

The chain has TRBV6-4 and TRBJ2-6; D call uncertain. The CDR3 totals 15 residues. V gave up 5 bases and J gave up 4 bases, with 12 bases separating them. Germline-derived CDR1 and CDR2 are MRHNA and SNTAGT. The CDR3 reads CASSTDTSGANVLTF. The CDR3, as DNA: TGTGCCAGCAGTACAGACACCTCCGGGGCCAACGTCCTGACTTTC.

The chain combines TRBV27 with TRBJ2-1; D ambiguous. The germline V gene has CDR1 MNHEY and CDR2 SMNVEV (reference sequence). This CDR3 has 14 amino acids. The V and J ends lost 3 bases and 2 bases respectively, with 8 bases between them. The CDR3 DNA follows: TGTGCCAGCAGTTTGGATGGGACCTACAATGAGCAGTTCTTC. Translation: CASSLDGTYNEQFF.

The J gene is TRBJ2-7, the V gene TRBV12-3 or TRBV12-4; D uncertain. V shed 3 bases and J shed 0 bases, with 12 bases lying between them. This CDR3 spans 15 amino acids. For the CDR3, the DNA is TGTGCCAGCAGTTTTAACTTGATGAGCTCCTACGAGCAGTACTTC. Its translation: CASSFNLMSSYEQYF.

The rearrangement uses TRBV30 and TRBJ2-3; D is perhaps TRBD1 or TRBD2 (5 bases each). The CDR3 is 16 residues long. Trimming removed 2 bases at V and 6 bases at J, with 21 bases between. Germline assignment: CDR1 GTSNPN and CDR2 SVGIG (reference sequence). As DNA, the CDR3 is TGTGCCTGGAGTCCAAAACCGGGACCACCACATGATACGCAGTATTTT. It specifies CAWSPKPGPPHDTQYF. Combining the CDR3 with reference TRBV30 and TRBJ2-3 gives the whole variable domain SQTIHQWPATLVQPVGSPLSLECTVEGTSNPNLYWYRQAAGRGLQLLFYSVGIGQISSEVPQNLSASRPQDRQFILSSKKLLLSDSGFYLCAWSPKPGPPHDTQYFGPGTRLTVL.

The rearrangement links TRBV6-5 to TRBJ2-1; D is possibly TRBD1 or TRBD2 (5 bases each). Trimming cost V 2 bases and J 4 bases, with 9 bases left between them. Germline CDR1 is MNHEY and CDR2 is SVGAGI. This CDR3 has 14 residues. CDR3 sequence reads: CASSYRGVYNEQFF. DNA for the CDR3: TGTGCCAGCAGTTACAGGGGAGTGTACAATGAGCAGTTCTTC.

J is TRBJ1-2 and V is TRBV3-1; TRBD1 matches at 7 bases. V dropped 7 bases and J dropped 8; count of bases not matched to a gene: 4. The V gene's germline CDR1 is LGHDT and CDR2 YNNKEL (reference sequence). The CDR3 contains 11 residues. CDR3 sequence reads: CASKGAGGYTF. CDR3 DNA: TGTGCCAGCAAGGGGGCTGGGGGCTACACCTTC.

V is TRBV27 and J is TRBJ2-2; D uncertain. The CDR3 has 14 residues. The V and J ends lost 1 base and 4 bases respectively, with 7 bases between them. Per germline, CDR1 MNHEY and CDR2 SMNVEV (reference sequence). CDR3: CASSLFSGTGELFF. For the CDR3, the DNA is TGTGCCAGCAGTTTATTTTCGGGCACCGGGGAGCTGTTTTTT.

The V and J genes are TRBV7-2 and TRBJ1-1, with TRBD1 matching over 9 bases. The CDR3 is made up of 16 amino acids. Trimming cost V 5 bases and J 0 bases; bases outside gene matches: 7. From germline, CDR1 is SGHTA and CDR2 FQGNSA. DNA of the CDR3: TGTGCCAGCAGCCAGACGGGACAGGGACTGAACACTGAAGCTTTCTTT. Amino acids: CASSQTGQGLNTEAFF.

This clonotype was found a few times. The chain employs TRBV28 and TRBJ2-7; D possibly corresponds to TRBD2 (6 bases). The CDR3 consists of 13 residues. Germline values: CDR1 MDHEN, CDR2 SYDVKM. V gave up 5 bases and J gave up 1 base, with 9 bases separating them. This CDR3 reads CASSRGLSYEQYF. The CDR3 DNA is TGTGCCAGCAGTAGGGGACTTTCCTACGAGCAGTACTTC.

This chain uses TRBV28 with TRBJ1-2, with 7 bases identical to TRBD1. CDR3 length: 13 amino acids. V was pared by 3 bases and J by 7 bases, with 5 bases of the junction left unmatched. The germline V gene encodes CDR1 MDHEN and CDR2 SYDVKM. Here the CDR3 DNA reads TGTGCCAGCAGTTTTCCAGGGGGGGTTGGCTACACCTTC. It specifies CASSFPGGVGYTF.

The chain employs TRBV2 and TRBJ1-2; D is perhaps TRBD1 (6 bases). The CDR3 covers 13 residues. The V gene's germline CDR1 is SNHLY and CDR2 FYNNEI. V lost 6 bases and J lost 4, with 12 bases in between. CDR3: CASSAGQLYGYTF. As DNA, the CDR3 is TGTGCCAGCAGCGCGGGACAACTCTATGGCTACACCTTC.

This clonotype was detected only a few times. V is TRBV4-2 and J is TRBJ1-2; D ambiguous. V lost 0 bases and J lost 0, with 8 bases in between. The length of the CDR3 is 15 residues. Germline CDR1 LGHNA, CDR2 YNFKEQ. The CDR3 is CASSQEVGSNYGYTF. The CDR3 DNA follows: TGTGCCAGCAGCCAAGAAGTCGGATCTAACTATGGCTACACCTTC.

This clonotype was observed a handful of times. The gene calls are TRBV6-2 or TRBV6-3 and TRBJ1-1, with 8 positions matching TRBD1. Trimming at V came to 7 bases and at J to 5 bases, leaving 9 bases not matched to a gene. The CDR3 consists of 14 residues. Germline V gene lookup returns CDR1 MNHEY and CDR2 SVGEGT. The CDR3 DNA sequence: TGTGCCAGCACCTATACAGGGGGGGGGACTGAAGCTTTCTTT. Protein: CASTYTGGGTEAFF.

The V and J genes are TRBV6-6 and TRBJ1-1; D is unresolved. This CDR3 contains 13 residues. Germline V gene sequence: CDR1 MNHNY, CDR2 SVGAGI (reference sequence). Trimming pared 4 bases from V and 3 bases from J, leaving 9 bases between. The CDR3 is CASSSRGYTEAFF. CDR3 bases: TGTGCCAGCAGTTCGAGAGGGTACACTGAAGCTTTCTTT.

This chain uses TRBV7-9 with TRBJ2-1; 7 bases line up with TRBD2. Germline lookup yields CDR1 SEHNR and CDR2 FQNEAQ (reference sequence). After removal of 1 base from V and 4 bases from J, the junction contained 7 bases not matched to a gene. This CDR3 has 16 amino acids. CDR3 bases: TGTGCCAGCAGCTTAGTTCCAGCGGGGCTTTACAATGAGCAGTTCTTC. Translating it yields CASSLVPAGLYNEQFF.

The chain uses TRBV30 and TRBJ2-4; no reliable D call. Germline assignment: CDR1 GTSNPN and CDR2 SVGIG (reference sequence). CDR3 size: 13 residues. Trimming cost V 7 bases and J 0 bases, with 10 bases left between them. The CDR3 reads CAYAKLAKNIQYF. As DNA, the CDR3 is TGTGCCTACGCTAAGCTAGCCAAAAACATTCAGTACTTC.